This T cell receptor beta chain was captured by sequencing in a study of blood T cell repertoires in COVID-19. The V and J ends lost 3 bases and 8 bases respectively, with 17 bases between them. CDR1 is SGHNT and CDR2 is YYREEE in the germline V gene (reference sequence). This CDR3 region has 15 residues. The authors' processing: Reference gene primer amplification in the assay estimated nucleated cell counts. The protocol was immunoSEQ multiplex PCR, while the TCRdb copy is restricted to in-frame clones and leaves out a portion. V and J calls and clone size are those listed in that table; D and trimming were worked out from the DNA. Of 70,000 or so clones detected, around 86% appear once; the ten largest clones hold less than 2.5%. This clone was seen only a few times.

This TCR was recovered from a young man with acute or convalescent COVID-19. Sequenced sample: peripheral blood. J is TRBJ1-4 and V is TRBV5-4; D uncertain. Written as DNA, the CDR3 is TGTGCCAGCAGCTCGACGGCCGGATCGAGGGAAAAACTGTTTTTT. Its protein product is CASSSTAGSREKLFF.